This T cell receptor beta chain was sequenced during a study of blood T cell repertoires in COVID-19. At the level of the study: There were acute and convalescent COVID-19 samples, and they came from the United States, Italy and Spain. Sources were T cells, B-cell-depleted T cells, or PBMCs; the material itself was cDNA or gDNA.

Study processing details: Nucleated cell number was recorded as an estimate derived from reference gene primer amplification. Some clones are missing from TCRdb's copy, which holds only in-frame ones; the method was immunoSEQ multiplex PCR. V and J calls plus clone size are reproduced from that table; the DNA served to infer D and trimming. The sample lists 45,000 to 60,000 clones; over 70% were seen once. Germline V gene lookup returns CDR1 MNHEY and CDR2 SMNVEV (reference sequence). The V end lost 10 bases, the J end lost 4 bases, and 13 bases lay between the germline ends. CDR3 length: 13 residues.

V and J are TRBV27 and TRBJ1-4; D might be TRBD1 (5 bases). This receptor was taken from a human donor with active or convalescent COVID-19. The donor label of this sample is uncertain. The sequenced sample was peripheral blood. The CDR3 DNA reads TGTGCCACCTCCCGACAGTTTAATGAAAAACTGTTTTTT. Translating gives CATSRQFNEKLFF. Supplemented by reference TRBV27 and TRBJ1-4, the full variable domain reads EAQVTQNPRYLITVTGKKLTVTCSQNMNHEYMSWYRQDPGLGLRQIYYSMNVEVTDKGDVPEGYKVSRKEKRNFPLILESPSPNQTSLYFCATSRQFNEKLFFGSGTQLSVL.